The sample holds many counts of the clone carrying this T cell receptor (beta chain). Its specificity is not known. The data were taken from a study of T-cell reconstitution after alpha-beta-depleted transplantation in children. General study results and limits: At one year after transplant, newly produced T cells mostly accounted for T-cell counts and diversity. Surviving recipient T cells and intrathymic progenitors accounted for some patients' high TCRbeta diversity at day 60. By about two months after transplant, alpha-beta T cells reportedly arose from several hundred graft clones that had expanded.

TCRbeta library construction was performed incorporating unique molecular identifiers. TCRdb called the PCR reads again in MiXCR, with one record for every CDR3 protein. The sample shows approximately 650,000 distinct CDR3 sequences, 13% of them seen only once. V shed 3 bases and J 7 bases; nucleotides not matched to a gene: 11. Germline V gives CDR1 MNHEY, CDR2 SMNVEV (reference sequence). This CDR3 has 18 amino acids. The clonotype originates from a girl aged 2-10 years with congenital amegakaryocytic thrombocytopenia, due to receive a stem cell transplant. This rearrangement joins TRBV27 to TRBJ2-2; 13 bases are a match to TRBD2. Sequenced material: PBMCs, taken before TCRalphabeta/CD19-depleted stem cell transplant. The CDR3 bases are TGTGCCAGCAGTTTCTATGGACTAGCGGGAGACGCTGACGGGGAGCTGTTTTTT. It yields the protein CASSFYGLAGDADGELFF.